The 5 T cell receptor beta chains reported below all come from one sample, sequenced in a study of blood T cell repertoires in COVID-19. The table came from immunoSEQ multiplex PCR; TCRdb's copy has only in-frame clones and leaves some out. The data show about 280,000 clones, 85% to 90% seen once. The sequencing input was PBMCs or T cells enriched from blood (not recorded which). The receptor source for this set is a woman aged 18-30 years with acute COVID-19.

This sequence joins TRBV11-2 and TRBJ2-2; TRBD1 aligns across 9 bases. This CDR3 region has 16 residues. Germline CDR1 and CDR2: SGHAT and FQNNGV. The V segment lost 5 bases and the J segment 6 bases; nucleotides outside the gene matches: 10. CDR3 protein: CASSQKGTGLAGELFF. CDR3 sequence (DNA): TGTGCCAGCAGCCAGAAGGGGACAGGGTTGGCCGGGGAGCTGTTTTTT.

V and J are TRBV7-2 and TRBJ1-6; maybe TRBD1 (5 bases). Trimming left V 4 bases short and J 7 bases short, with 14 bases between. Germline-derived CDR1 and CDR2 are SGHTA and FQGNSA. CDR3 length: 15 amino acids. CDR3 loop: CASSSPDSGNSPLHF. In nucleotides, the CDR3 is TGTGCCAGCAGCTCCCCCGACAGTGGAAATTCACCCCTCCACTTT. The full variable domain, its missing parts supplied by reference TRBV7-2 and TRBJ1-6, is GAGVSQSPSNKVTEKGKDVELRCDPISGHTALYWYRQSLGQGLEFLIYFQGNSAPDKSGLPSDRFSAERTGGSVSTLTIQRTQQEDSAVYLCASSSPDSGNSPLHFGNGTRLTVT.

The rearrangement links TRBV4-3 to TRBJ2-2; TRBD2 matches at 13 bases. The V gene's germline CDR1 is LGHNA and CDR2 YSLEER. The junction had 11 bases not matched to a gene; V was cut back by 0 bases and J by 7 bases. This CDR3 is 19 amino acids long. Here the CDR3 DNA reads TGCGCCAGCAGCCAAGATCGTTTACTAGCGGGAGGGCCGGACGGGGAGCTGTTTTTT. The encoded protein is CASSQDRLLAGGPDGELFF.

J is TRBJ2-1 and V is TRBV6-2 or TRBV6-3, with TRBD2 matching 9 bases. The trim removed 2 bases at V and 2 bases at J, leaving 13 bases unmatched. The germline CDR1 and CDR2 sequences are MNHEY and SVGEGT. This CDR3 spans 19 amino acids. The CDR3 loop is CASSYLGLAGPLAYNEQFF. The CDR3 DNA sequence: TGTGCCAGCAGTTACCTGGGACTAGCCGGACCGCTGGCCTACAATGAGCAGTTCTTC.

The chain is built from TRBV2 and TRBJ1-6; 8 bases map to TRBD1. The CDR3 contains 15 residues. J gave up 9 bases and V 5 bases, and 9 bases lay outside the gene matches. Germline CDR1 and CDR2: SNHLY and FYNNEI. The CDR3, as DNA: TGTGCCAGCAGTTACCCGACAGGGGTCGCTTCACCCCTCCACTTT. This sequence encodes CASSYPTGVASPLHF.